This T cell receptor (beta chain) was identified in a study of early T cells in non-severe SARS-CoV-2 infection. The wider study: With bulk RNA from unsorted whole blood as input, sequencing yielded unpaired chains.

Individual cDNA molecules each received unique molecular identifiers attached to them. TCRdb reanalysed the 5' RACE reads using MiXCR and keeps one entry per CDR3 protein. The sample has about 55,000 distinct CDR3 sequences, over 10% seen once. V lost 4 bases and J 3 bases, leaving 7 bases between the germline ends. Germline V gene lookup returns CDR1 MNHEY and CDR2 SVGAGI. The CDR3 is 12 residues long. This clonotype came up a few times. Its antigen is as yet unknown. Broader study findings: Anti-spike CD8 responses were favored in VDJdb matching, and private and CD4 specificities were missed.

The clonotype comes from an adult who was a healthcare worker with PCR-confirmed SARS-CoV-2 infection or an uninfected control (not recorded which). The sample was whole blood. V is TRBV6-5 and J is TRBJ2-7; D may be TRBD2 (5 bases). CDR3 DNA sequence: TGTGCCAGCAGTTCCGACTACTACGAGCAGTACTTC. It specifies CASSSDYYEQYF.